This T cell receptor (beta chain) was found in a study of early T cells in non-severe SARS-CoV-2 infection (dated by TCRdb to the early 2020s). Background for the entire study: TCR sequencing used bulk RNA from unsorted whole blood, so alpha and beta chains could not be paired. Beyond this particular receptor, the publication reports: VDJdb matching was skewed toward anti-spike CD8 responses and likely underestimated virus-specific expansions, missing private and CD4 specificities.

Set within a cohort of healthcare workers in London, UK, this nested case-control study involved weekly PCR testing of nasopharyngeal swabs along with blood sampling. Healthcare workers were recruited between 23 and 31 March 2020, during the week of the UK lockdown, and were followed weekly for up to about 15 weeks. The library relied on 5' RACE. The reads were generated on a NextSeq 500. The TCR library protocol attached unique molecular identifiers to individual cDNA molecules to correct for sequencing error and PCR bias. Both TCR alpha and beta chains were sequenced, and tight co-correlation was observed between alpha and beta sequence abundances in each sample. The original methods were these. V gene, J gene and CDR3 annotation of TCR sequences was performed with Decombinator V4. Expanded TCRs were defined as changing significantly between any two time points under a Poisson model with p below 0.0001. TCR abundances were normalised to the total number of TCRs sequenced per sample and expressed as counts per million. TRAV1-2 paired with TRAJ12, TRAJ20 or TRAJ33 defined MAIT TCRs, while TRAV10 paired with TRAJ18 defined iNKT TCRs. VDJdb, accessed on 1 November 2021, was searched for TCRs annotated for CMV, EBV and SARS-CoV-2, and TCRs annotated for more than one antigen were excluded. The public reads were reanalyzed by TCRdb: fastp trimming at Q25, MiXCR alignment, in-frame beta chains only. Each record represents a unique CDR3 protein, reported with the most common genes and DNA among its rows. The V and J calls were not made by the authors but by TCRdb's processing. A total of approximately 64,000 distinct CDR3 sequences appear in this sample, over 20% of them only once. The top ten constitute more than 15% of the sample.

From the cysteine through the phenylalanine, the CDR3 covers 17 amino acids. The retained sequence is limited to the CDR3, 51 bases, with the frame set at the first base. Germline trimming amounts to 4 bases on V and 4 bases on J, with 13 as the count of junction bases outside the gene matches. CDR1 and CDR2 were assigned from the germline V gene (reference sequence) as DFQATT and SNEGSKA. As regards this clonotype: Its antigen remains undetermined. No clone much larger than this one lies a single base away; base qualities are absent.

The receptor comes from an adult who was a healthcare worker with PCR-confirmed SARS-CoV-2 infection or an uninfected control (not recorded which). The chain is encoded by TRBV20-1 joined to TRBJ1-2; 12 of the junction bases match TRBD1. Material: whole blood, obtained at baseline. The CDR3 reads CSANTGTGGVVGYGYTF. The DNA is TGCAGTGCTAACACCGGGACAGGGGGCGTCGTAGGCTATGGCTACACCTTC.